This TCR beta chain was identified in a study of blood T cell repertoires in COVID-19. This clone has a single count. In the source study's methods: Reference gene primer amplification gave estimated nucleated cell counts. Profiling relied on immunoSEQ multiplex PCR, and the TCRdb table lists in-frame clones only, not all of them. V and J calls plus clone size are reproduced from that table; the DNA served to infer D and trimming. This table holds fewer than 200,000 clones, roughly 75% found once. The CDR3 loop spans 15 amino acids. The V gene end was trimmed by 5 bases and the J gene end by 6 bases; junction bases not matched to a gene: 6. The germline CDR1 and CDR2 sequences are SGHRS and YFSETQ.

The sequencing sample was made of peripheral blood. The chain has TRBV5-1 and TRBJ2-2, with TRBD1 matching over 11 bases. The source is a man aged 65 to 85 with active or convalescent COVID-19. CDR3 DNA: TGCGCCAGCAGTTCTCAGGGACAGGGGGCCGGGGAGCTGTTTTTT. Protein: CASSSQGQGAGELFF.